This T cell receptor beta chain comes out of a study of T cell repertoires in cytomegalovirus infection. The wider study: Recently identified HLA-C-restricted CMV epitopes were used, and well-studied HLA-B-restricted CMV epitopes were used as well. Matching HLA type and CMV infection were both indicated by public TCR beta signatures. General study points: Totalled public TCR beta family frequency picked out people who carried CMV plus the relevant HLA. Within the response measured ex vivo, HLA-C-restricted CMV-specific TCR beta clonotypes were dominant.

TCRdb reanalysed the reads using MiXCR and keeps one entry per CDR3 protein. Here the sample spans approximately 730,000 distinct CDR3 sequences, 25% to 35% being singletons. The CDR3 consists of 15 residues. The ends lost 4 bases at V and 2 bases at J; junction bases unmatched: 5. Germline-derived CDR1 and CDR2 are MGHRA and YSYEKL. To note about this clonotype: Its cognate antigen is unknown.

The chain joins TRBV4-1 to TRBJ1-2; 9 bases map to TRBD1. Material: cultured CD8+ T cells from PBMCs, obtained from culture after CMV antigen stimulation. The clonotype comes from a human donor in good health (CMV status not recorded). Some clones in this sample may be carry-over from other donors' samples. The CDR3 DNA follows: TGCGCCAGCAGCCCTGGGACAGGGATGAACTATGGCTACACCTTC. It encodes CASSPGTGMNYGYTF.